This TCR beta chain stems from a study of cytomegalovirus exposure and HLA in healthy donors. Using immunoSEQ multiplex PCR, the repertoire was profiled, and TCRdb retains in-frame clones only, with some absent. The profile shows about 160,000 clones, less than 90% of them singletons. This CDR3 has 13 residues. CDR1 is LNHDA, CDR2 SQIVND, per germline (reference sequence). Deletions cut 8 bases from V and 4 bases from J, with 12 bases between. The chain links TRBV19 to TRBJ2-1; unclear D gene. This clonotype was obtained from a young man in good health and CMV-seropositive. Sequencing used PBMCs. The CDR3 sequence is CASRLDGYNEQFF. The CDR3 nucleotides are TGTGCCAGTCGATTAGACGGGTACAATGAGCAGTTCTTC.